These 5 T cell receptor beta chains came from one sample sequenced in a study of T cells in localized non-small cell lung cancer. Sequencing was performed with immunoSEQ multiplex PCR; in TCRdb, only in-frame clones are kept and a portion is missing. Found here are more than 9,000 clones, 70% to 80% of them singletons; the top ten hold about a third. The specimen was peripheral blood, collected before any cancer treatment. These receptors were taken from an older male donor with stage I lung adenocarcinoma.

V usage is TRBV14 and J usage is TRBJ1-4, with D possibly being TRBD1 (5 bases). Trimming shortened V by 1 base and J by 5 bases, and 11 bases separated the two germline ends. The germline V gene encodes CDR1 SGHDN and CDR2 FVKESK. This CDR3 has 15 amino acids. The CDR3 loop reads CASSQVNRQNEKLFF. The CDR3 DNA reads TGTGCCAGCAGCCAAGTGAACAGGCAAAATGAAAAACTGTTTTTT.

The rearrangement links TRBV7-9 to TRBJ2-7; the D gene is possibly TRBD1 (5 bases). From germline, CDR1 is SEHNR and CDR2 FQNEAQ (reference sequence). The V end lost 2 bases, the J end lost 6 bases, and 5 bases lay between the germline ends. CDR3 length: 11 amino acids. CDR3 loop: CASSLTGEQYF. DNA for the CDR3: TGTGCCAGCAGCTTAACAGGCGAGCAGTACTTC.

This chain uses TRBV4-1 with TRBJ2-2; D might be TRBD1 (5 bases). V lost 5 bases and J lost 1, with 17 bases in between. The V gene's germline CDR1 is MGHRA and CDR2 YSYEKL. The CDR3 length is 17 residues. CDR3: CASSGWASGQNTGELFF. Here the CDR3 DNA reads TGCGCCAGCAGCGGATGGGCGTCAGGGCAGAACACCGGGGAGCTGTTTTTT.

The chain combines TRBV27 with TRBJ2-7, with D tentatively TRBD1 or TRBD2 (5 bases each). This CDR3 region has 15 residues. With 3 bases removed from V and 0 bases from J, the gap between germline ends came to 12 bases. CDR1 and CDR2 (germline): MNHEY, SMNVEV (reference sequence). Here the CDR3 reads CASSFAGAHSYEQYF. CDR3 in DNA: TGTGCCAGCAGTTTTGCCGGGGCCCACTCCTACGAGCAGTACTTC.

The V gene is TRBV7-2, the J gene TRBJ2-3; 10 nucleotides match TRBD2. After removal of 2 bases from V and 8 bases from J, the junction contained 7 bases not matched to a gene. The CDR3 is 15 amino acids. Germline V gene sequence: CDR1 SGHTA, CDR2 FQGNSA. The CDR3 bases are TGTGCCAGCAGCTTAAGCGGGGGGGCCGGGAGTACGCAGTATTTT. Translating gives CASSLSGGAGSTQYF. Supplemented by reference TRBV7-2 and TRBJ2-3, the full variable domain reads GAGVSQSPSNKVTEKGKDVELRCDPISGHTALYWYRQSLGQGLEFLIYFQGNSAPDKSGLPSDRFSAERTGGSVSTLTIQRTQQEDSAVYLCASSLSGGAGSTQYFGPGTRLTVL.